The 7 T cell receptor beta chains below come from one sample, sequenced in a study of blood T cell repertoires in COVID-19 (dated by TCRdb to the early 2020s). Libraries were built with the immunoSEQ multiplex PCR assay. Drawn from immuneACCESS, this table holds only the in-frame rearrangements with V and J called that TCRdb kept. Clones are partly lost; checked studies trace under half to an unresolved V gene and leave the rest unexplained. For this sample there are a few hundred thousand clones; 75% to 90% appear just once. Around 4.5% of the sample lies in the top ten. The sample taken for sequencing was PBMCs or T cells enriched from blood (not recorded which). These receptors came from a woman aged 25-40 years who had recovered from COVID-19.

This clone has a handful of counts. The chain uses TRBV28 and TRBJ1-5, with TRBD1 matching 7 bases. The CDR3 covers 16 residues. The V gene end was trimmed by 2 bases and the J gene end by 3 bases; junction bases not matched to a gene: 7. Germline loops: CDR1 MDHEN, CDR2 SYDVKM. In nucleotides, the CDR3 is TGTGCCAGCAGTTTAGAGGGGGCTAAAAACAATCAGCCCCAGCATTTT. Encoded protein: CASSLEGAKNNQPQHF.

The chain links TRBV2 to TRBJ1-2; perhaps TRBD1 as D (6 bases). This CDR3 has 17 residues. V dropped 7 bases and J dropped 2 bases, with 23 bases sitting between them. Per the germline V gene, CDR1 is SNHLY and CDR2 is FYNNEI. CDR3 nucleotides: TGTGCCAGCAACAAAGGGGGGGGGAGCTTATTAAACTATGGCTACACCTTC. The encoded protein is CASNKGGGSLLNYGYTF.

V and J are TRBV27 and TRBJ2-7; TRBD1 agrees at 9 bases. V gave up 5 bases and J gave up 4 bases; unmatched junction bases: 9. Germline CDR1 is MNHEY and CDR2 is SMNVEV (reference sequence). The CDR3 loop spans 15 amino acids. CDR3 amino acids: CASSVRPDRGYEQYF. CDR3 coding DNA: TGTGCCAGCAGTGTTCGCCCGGACAGGGGATACGAGCAGTACTTC.

The rearrangement uses TRBV28 and TRBJ2-2, with TRBD2 identical over 8 bases. Per germline, CDR1 MDHEN and CDR2 SYDVKM. This CDR3 has 15 amino acids. The V gene end was trimmed by 2 bases and the J gene end by 6 bases; junction bases not matched to a gene: 5. The DNA of the CDR3 is TGTGCCAGCAGTTTAATCGGCGGGAGGTCCGGGGAGCTGTTTTTT. This translates into CASSLIGGRSGELFF.

The chain recombines TRBV4-1 with TRBJ2-3, with D perhaps TRBD1 (6 bases). The germline gives CDR1 MGHRA, CDR2 YSYEKL. V gave up 3 bases and J gave up 3 bases, with 16 bases separating them. This CDR3 is built from 16 residues. CDR3 sequence reads: CASSQKQGLLTDTQYF. In DNA form, the CDR3 reads TGCGCCAGCAGCCAGAAACAGGGATTATTGACAGATACGCAGTATTTT.

The chain employs TRBV3-1 (or the pseudogene TRBV3-2) and TRBJ2-3, with D perhaps TRBD2 (6 bases). The CDR3 loop spans 16 amino acids. Germline V gene data show CDR1 as LGHDT and CDR2 as YNNKEL (reference sequence). V gave up 4 bases and J gave up 0 bases, with 14 bases separating them. CDR3 DNA sequence: TGTGCCAGCAGCCGAGGCAGGGACTCTAGCACAGATACGCAGTATTTT. This encodes CASSRGRDSSTDTQYF.

This clone came up a few times. The genes are TRBV18 and TRBJ1-1; the D gene is possibly TRBD1 (5 bases). Germline V lookup: CDR1 KGHSH, CDR2 LQKENI. There are 12 residues in the CDR3. V dropped 6 bases and J dropped 7 bases, with 12 bases sitting between them. Here the CDR3 DNA reads TGTGCCAGCTCCGTTGGAGGGGTTGAAGCTTTCTTT. Translated, it gives CASSVGGVEAFF.